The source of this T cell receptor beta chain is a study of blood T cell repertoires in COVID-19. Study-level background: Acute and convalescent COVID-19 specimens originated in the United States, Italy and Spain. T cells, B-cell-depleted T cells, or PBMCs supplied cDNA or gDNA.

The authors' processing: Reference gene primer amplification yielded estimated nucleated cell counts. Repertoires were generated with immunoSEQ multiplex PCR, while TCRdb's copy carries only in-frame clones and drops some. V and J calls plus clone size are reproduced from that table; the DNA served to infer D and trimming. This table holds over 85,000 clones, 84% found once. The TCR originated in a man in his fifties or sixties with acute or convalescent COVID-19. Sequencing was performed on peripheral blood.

The CDR3, as DNA: TGCGCCAGCAGCTTGGGGGACAGGCCCTTCGCACCCCTCCACTTT. Protein product: CASSLGDRPFAPLHF. The chain carries TRBV5-1 and TRBJ1-6; the match to TRBD1 covers 8 bases. The length of the CDR3 is 15 residues. Trimming at V came to 0 bases and at J to 11 bases, leaving 7 bases not matched to a gene. CDR1 SGHRS and CDR2 YFSETQ come from the germline V gene.